One and the same sample provided the 5 T cell receptor beta chains below, sequenced in a study of T cell changes during pregnancy in multiple sclerosis. Clones were read by immunoSEQ multiplex PCR, and TCRdb kept only the in-frame ones, dropping some. The repertoire holds about 53,000 clones, with around 89% as singletons. Sample: peripheral blood, taken after pregnancy. These receptors were taken from a female donor in good health, enrolled as a control in a pregnancy study.

The chain is built from TRBV5-1 and TRBJ1-1; D uncertain. Germline CDR1 reads SGHRS; CDR2 reads YFSETQ. The CDR3 spans 14 residues. The V gene lost 1 base and the J gene lost 6 bases, with 13 bases spanning the gap. DNA for the CDR3: TGCGCCAGCAGCTTGCGGGTGGAGGCCCCTGAAGCTTTCTTT. Protein: CASSLRVEAPEAFF.

This sequence joins TRBV19 and TRBJ1-5; tentative D call: TRBD1 (5 bases). Trimming cost V 10 bases and J 1 base, with 17 bases left between them. The CDR3 spans 15 residues. Looked up from germline, CDR1 is LNHDA and CDR2 is SQIVND (reference sequence). CDR3 region: CATAGGDESNQPQHF. CDR3 bases: TGTGCCACCGCAGGCGGGGACGAGAGCAATCAGCCCCAGCATTTT.

This clone was recorded once. This chain uses TRBV6-1 with TRBJ2-2, with 7 bases lining up with TRBD1. Germline V CDR1 and CDR2: MNHNS, SASEGT. With 8 bases clipped from V and 3 bases from J, the junction kept 9 bases outside the gene matches. The CDR3 runs to 15 residues. CDR3 sequence reads: CASPTGAGDTGELFF. Written as DNA, the CDR3 is TGTGCCAGCCCCACAGGGGCCGGAGACACCGGGGAGCTGTTTTTT.

DNA of the CDR3: TGTGCCAGCAGCTTTATTCGGGGTGAGGATACGCAGTATTTT. It is translated as CASSFIRGEDTQYF. V gene TRBV7-6 combines with J gene TRBJ2-3; the D gene is possibly TRBD2 (5 bases). This CDR3 comprises 14 residues. Trimming cost V 3 bases and J 6 bases, with 13 bases left between them. CDR1 is SGHVS, CDR2 FNYEAQ, per germline.

This clone turned up a few times. This rearrangement joins TRBV7-3 to TRBJ1-6; D is undetermined. V gave up 2 bases and J gave up 9 bases, with 5 bases separating them. Looked up from germline, CDR1 is SGHTA and CDR2 is FQGTGA. The CDR3 runs to 12 residues. In DNA, the CDR3 is TGTGCCAGCAGCTTACCCGGTTCACCCCTCCACTTT. Translation: CASSLPGSPLHF.